This T cell receptor (beta chain) was retrieved from a study of identical twins. General study results and limits: Models underestimated TCR alpha sharing (out-of-frame) in monozygotic twins.

Unique molecular identifiers were present on the cDNA, and a universal primer site came from template switching. TCRdb fed the 5' RACE reads into MiXCR, producing one record per CDR3 protein. The repertoire holds 690,000 or so distinct CDR3 sequences, with 6.1% as singletons. Trimming at V came to 7 bases and at J to 6 bases, leaving 11 bases not matched to a gene. CDR3 size: 15 residues. This clonotype was observed a handful of times. Its antigen is not identified. V gene TRBV12-3 or TRBV12-4 combines with J gene TRBJ2-1, with 8 bases that match TRBD2. Sequencing was performed on naive T cells sorted from blood. The sequence was collected from a man aged 18 to 35 in good health. The CDR3 region is CASKPQAGERNEQFF. CDR3 in DNA: TGTGCCAGCAAGCCCCAAGCGGGAGAACGCAATGAGCAGTTCTTC.